The next 16 T cell receptor beta chains were all read from a single sample in a study of T cell responses to AZD1222 COVID-19 vaccine. Here immunoSEQ multiplex PCR was the method, and the copy in TCRdb shows in-frame clones only, minus some. The repertoire holds around 99,000 clones, with approximately 89% as singletons. This material consisted of peripheral blood, taken on day 0 of AZD1222 vaccination. The receptors stem from an adult in good health.

This clone was counted a single time. The V gene is TRBV5-1, the J gene TRBJ2-3; D might be TRBD1 (5 bases). V was pared by 0 bases and J by 0 bases, with 8 bases between. This CDR3 contains 15 residues. Germline-derived CDR1 and CDR2 are SGHRS and YFSETQ. CDR3 in amino acids: CASSLVRASTDTQYF. The CDR3, as DNA: TGCGCCAGCAGCTTGGTCAGGGCTAGCACAGATACGCAGTATTTT.

This chain links TRBV2 with TRBJ1-1, with TRBD1 matching 9 bases. V was clipped by 7 bases and J by 11 bases; unmatched bases: 2. The CDR3 has 10 residues. The germline V gene encodes CDR1 SNHLY and CDR2 FYNNEI. The CDR3 sequence is CASTGTGAFF. The CDR3 DNA sequence: TGTGCCAGCACCGGGACAGGGGCTTTCTTT.

The chain carries TRBV7-2 and TRBJ1-6, with D unresolved. The CDR3 is made up of 17 amino acids. Germline CDR1 and CDR2: SGHTA and FQGNSA. V was trimmed by 2 bases and J by 5 bases, leaving 16 bases between them. CDR3: CASSLSPQMSHNSPLHF. Here the CDR3 DNA reads TGTGCCAGCAGCTTAAGCCCCCAAATGAGTCATAATTCACCCCTCCACTTT.

The V and J genes are TRBV6-2 or TRBV6-3 and TRBJ2-7; 7 positions match TRBD1. CDR1 and CDR2 from the germline V gene are MNHEY and SVGEGT. V was clipped by 5 bases and J by 5 bases; unmatched bases: 12. The CDR3 spans 15 residues. In DNA, the CDR3 is TGTGCCAGCAGTACCGGACAGGCTTTTTCTAACGAGCAGTACTTC. Amino acid sequence: CASSTGQAFSNEQYF.

This chain uses TRBV3-1 (or the pseudogene TRBV3-2) with TRBJ2-7; D unclear. The ends were cut back, 5 bases at V and 6 bases at J, with 8 bases in the middle. CDR1 and CDR2 from the germline V gene are LGHDT and YNNKEL (reference sequence). This CDR3 spans 11 amino acids. The CDR3 DNA sequence: TGTGCCAGCAGCTCGATTGTCGAGCAGTACTTC. Protein: CASSSIVEQYF.

This chain connects TRBV7-9 to TRBJ1-5, with D tentatively TRBD1 (5 bases). This CDR3 is 13 amino acids long. Between the trimmed V and J ends, which lost 4 bases and 5 bases, there was a span of 9 bases. Germline values: CDR1 SEHNR, CDR2 FQNEAQ (reference sequence). CDR3 DNA sequence: TGTGCCAGCAGCTCAGGGTTGGATCAGCCCCAGCATTTT. It yields the protein CASSSGLDQPQHF.

This clone was recorded only once. The rearrangement uses TRBV5-8 and TRBJ1-1; 12 nucleotides agree with TRBD1. This CDR3 has 18 amino acids. CDR1 and CDR2 (germline): SGHTS, YDEGEE. The trim removed 4 bases at V and 3 bases at J, leaving 13 bases unmatched. CDR3 bases: TGTGCCAGCAGCGCCGGGACAGGGGGCACGCTTGCGGACACTGAAGCTTTCTTT. Translating gives CASSAGTGGTLADTEAFF.

The chain couples TRBV7-2 to TRBJ2-3; the match to TRBD2 covers 9 bases. Trimming removed 3 bases from V and 0 bases from J; junction bases left unmatched: 10. Germline loops: CDR1 SGHTA, CDR2 FQGNSA. The length of the CDR3 is 18 residues. CDR3 in amino acids: CASSFLAGIGSSTDTQYF. CDR3 nucleotides: TGTGCCAGCAGCTTCCTAGCGGGGATAGGATCGAGCACAGATACGCAGTATTTT.

This clone was found once. The chain recombines TRBV11-2 with TRBJ1-1, with a tentative D call TRBD1 (5 bases). This CDR3 has 16 amino acids. V was trimmed by 5 bases and J by 6 bases, leaving 22 bases between them. Germline assignment: CDR1 SGHAT and CDR2 FQNNGV. The CDR3 DNA sequence: TGTGCCAGCAGCCCCGGGGCAGGAGGCCGGGTGGCTGAAGCTTTCTTT. Its translation is CASSPGAGGRVAEAFF.

The rearrangement joins TRBV6-2 or TRBV6-3 to TRBJ1-2; 7 bases agree with TRBD1. Germline values: CDR1 MNHEY, CDR2 SVGEGT. CDR3 length: 14 residues. With V trimmed by 6 bases and J by 11 bases, 15 bases remained unmatched. The CDR3 bases are TGTGCCAGCAGCCAATCGACAGGGCAGGTGGGATACACCTTC. It translates to CASSQSTGQVGYTF.

V usage is TRBV19 and J usage is TRBJ2-1; 11 bases line up with TRBD1. Germline CDR1 LNHDA, CDR2 SQIVND (reference sequence). V dropped 3 bases and J dropped 6; count of bases not matched to a gene: 7. This CDR3 has 16 residues. In DNA form, the CDR3 reads TGTGCCAGTAGTATCCCTGGACAGGGGGCAGGCAATGAGCAGTTCTTC. It translates to CASSIPGQGAGNEQFF.

This chain connects TRBV6-5 to TRBJ1-1; D gene uncertain. The length of the CDR3 is 14 residues. Looked up from germline, CDR1 is MNHEY and CDR2 is SVGAGI. Trimming removed 6 bases from V and 2 bases from J, with 13 bases in between. The CDR3 protein is CASSSFERNTEAFF. The CDR3 nucleotides are TGTGCCAGCAGCTCATTCGAAAGAAACACTGAAGCTTTCTTT.

The chain joins TRBV12-3 or TRBV12-4 to TRBJ2-1; D not certain. The CDR3 runs to 12 residues. V lost 1 base to trimming and J lost 14 bases, with 12 bases between them. The CDR3 nucleotides read TGTGCCAGCAGTTTAGGGGCCGTGGGGAAGTTCTTC. It translates to CASSLGAVGKFF.

The chain recombines TRBV24-1 with TRBJ2-7; unclear D gene. In germline, CDR1 is KGHDR, CDR2 SFDVKD. Trimming took off 1 base at V and 3 bases at J, with 6 bases between the two ends. CDR3 size: 13 residues. DNA for the CDR3: TGTGCCACCAGTGATTTAACCGGCTACGAGCAGTACTTC. Its protein is CATSDLTGYEQYF.

There are many counts of this clone. The chain employs TRBV20-1 and TRBJ1-2; no clear D gene. Germline V lookup: CDR1 DFQATT, CDR2 SNEGSKA (reference sequence). V lost 5 bases to trimming and J lost 3 bases, with 7 bases between them. This CDR3 is built from 11 residues. As DNA, the CDR3 is TGCAGTGCTTACAGATACTATGGCTACACCTTC. Its protein is CSAYRYYGYTF.

The chain has TRBV9 and TRBJ2-7; 9 bases match TRBD2. Trimming cost V 4 bases and J 5 bases; bases outside gene matches: 13. This CDR3 is 16 amino acids long. CDR1 and CDR2 (germline): SGDLS, YYNGEE. The CDR3, as DNA: TGTGCCAGCAGCACAACCGGGACTAGCTCCGTCGACGAGCAGTACTTC. Amino acids: CASSTTGTSSVDEQYF.